This TCR beta chain was sequenced for a study of CD8+CD57+ T cells in acquired aplastic anemia. Study-level background: The average for DNA from sorted CD4+ and CD8+ cells was approximately 3.2 ug. Study results and limitations: Comparison of patients with controls identified 25 to 30 shared CD8+ CDR3 sequences. In CD8+ cells, Simpson's diversity showed no significant difference between patients and controls.

Template material for TCR beta VDJ and CDR3 profiling consisted of genomic DNA. In TCRdb, the reads were re-called with MiXCR into one record per CDR3 protein. Among about 190,000 distinct CDR3 sequences listed, roughly 64% were seen once. V dropped 5 bases and J dropped 2 bases, with 13 bases sitting between them. Germline V CDR1 and CDR2: SEHNR, FQNEAQ (reference sequence). This CDR3 has 14 residues. As for this clonotype: The antigen remains undetermined.

The source of this sequence is a human donor with severe aplastic anemia or a healthy control (not recorded which). The V gene is TRBV7-9, the J gene TRBJ2-7; the D call may be TRBD1 or TRBD2 (5 bases each). Sequencing was done on a sample of sorted CD4+, CD8+, or CD8+CD57+ T cells (not recorded which) from PBMCs. CDR3 in amino acids: CASSARDPAYEQYF. The DNA of the CDR3 is TGTGCCAGCAGCGCCCGGGACCCTGCCTACGAGCAGTACTTC.